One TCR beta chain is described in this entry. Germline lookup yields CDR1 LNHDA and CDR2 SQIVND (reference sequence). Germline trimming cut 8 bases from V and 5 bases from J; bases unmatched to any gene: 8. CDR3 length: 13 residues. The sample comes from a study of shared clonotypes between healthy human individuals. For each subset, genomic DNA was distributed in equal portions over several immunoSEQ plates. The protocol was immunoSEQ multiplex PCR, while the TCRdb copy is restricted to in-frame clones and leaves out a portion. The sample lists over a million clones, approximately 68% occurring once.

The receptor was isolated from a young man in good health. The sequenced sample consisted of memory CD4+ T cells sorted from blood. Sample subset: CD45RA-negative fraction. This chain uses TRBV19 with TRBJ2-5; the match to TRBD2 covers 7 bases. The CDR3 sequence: CASSPGRGETQYF. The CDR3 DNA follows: TGTGCCAGTTCGCCCGGGCGGGGGGAGACCCAGTACTTC.